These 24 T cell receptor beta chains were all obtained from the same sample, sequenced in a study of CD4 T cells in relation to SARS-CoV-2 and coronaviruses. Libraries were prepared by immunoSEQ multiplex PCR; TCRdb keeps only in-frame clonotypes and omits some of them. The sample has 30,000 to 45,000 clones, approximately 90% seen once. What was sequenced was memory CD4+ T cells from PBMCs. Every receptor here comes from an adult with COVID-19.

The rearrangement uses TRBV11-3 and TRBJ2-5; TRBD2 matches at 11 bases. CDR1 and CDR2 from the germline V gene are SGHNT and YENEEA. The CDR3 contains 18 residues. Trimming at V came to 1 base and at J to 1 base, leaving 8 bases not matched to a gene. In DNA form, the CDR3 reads TGTGCCAGCAGCTTAGGCCGCGCTAGCGGGGGGTCCCAAGAGACCCAGTACTTC. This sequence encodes CASSLGRASGGSQETQYF. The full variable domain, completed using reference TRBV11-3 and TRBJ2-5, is EAGVVQSPRYKIIEKKQPVAFWCNPISGHNTLYWYLQNLGQGPELLIRYENEEAVDDSQLPKDRFSAERLKGVDSTLKIQPAELGDSAVYLCASSLGRASGGSQETQYFGPGTRLLVL.

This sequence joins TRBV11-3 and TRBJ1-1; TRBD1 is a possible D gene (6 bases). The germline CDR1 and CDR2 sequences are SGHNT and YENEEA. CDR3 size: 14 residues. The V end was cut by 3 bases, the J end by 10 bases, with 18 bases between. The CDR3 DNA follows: TGTGCCAGCAGCTTGGACAGTTCGGGCCGGTCAGCTTTCTTT. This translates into CASSLDSSGRSAFF.

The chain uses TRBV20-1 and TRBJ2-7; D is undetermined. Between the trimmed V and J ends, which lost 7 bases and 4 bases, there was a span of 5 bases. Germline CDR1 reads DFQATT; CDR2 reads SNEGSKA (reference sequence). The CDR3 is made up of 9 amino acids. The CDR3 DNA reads TGCAGTGATAAATACGAGCAGTACTTC. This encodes CSDKYEQYF.

CDR3 DNA sequence: TGTGCCAGCAGTCTTGCCGGGGGACTGCCGGGTTTGTGGGATGGCTACACCTTC. This gives the protein CASSLAGGLPGLWDGYTF. V and J are TRBV6-2 or TRBV6-3 and TRBJ1-2, with D maybe TRBD1 (5 bases). From germline, CDR1 is MNHEY and CDR2 SVGEGT. The CDR3 is 18 residues long. Between the trimmed V and J ends, which lost 5 bases and 6 bases, there was a span of 28 bases.

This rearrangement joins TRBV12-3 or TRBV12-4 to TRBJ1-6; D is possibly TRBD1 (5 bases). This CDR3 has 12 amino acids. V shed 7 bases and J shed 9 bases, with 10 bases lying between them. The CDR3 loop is CASKKRGSPLHF. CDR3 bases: TGTGCCAGCAAGAAAAGGGGTTCACCCCTCCACTTT.

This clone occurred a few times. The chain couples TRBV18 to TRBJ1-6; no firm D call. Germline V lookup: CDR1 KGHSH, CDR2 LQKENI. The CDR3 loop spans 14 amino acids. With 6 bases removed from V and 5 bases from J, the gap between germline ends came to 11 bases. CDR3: CASSPGGNNSPLHF. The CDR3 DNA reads TGTGCCAGCTCTCCAGGAGGGAATAATTCACCCCTCCACTTT.

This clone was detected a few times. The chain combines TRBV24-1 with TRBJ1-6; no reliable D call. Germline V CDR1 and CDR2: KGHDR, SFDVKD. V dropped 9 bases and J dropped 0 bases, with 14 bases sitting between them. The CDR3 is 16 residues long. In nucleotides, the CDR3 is TGTGCCACCTCACTGATAAAGAGCTCCTATAATTCACCCCTCCACTTT. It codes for CATSLIKSSYNSPLHF.

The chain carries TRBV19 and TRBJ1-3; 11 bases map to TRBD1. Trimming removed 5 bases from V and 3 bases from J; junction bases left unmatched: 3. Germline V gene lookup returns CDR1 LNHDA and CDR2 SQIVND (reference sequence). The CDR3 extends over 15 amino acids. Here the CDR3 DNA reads TGTGCCAGTAGTCGGACAGGGGGCCTTGGAAACACCATATATTTT. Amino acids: CASSRTGGLGNTIYF.

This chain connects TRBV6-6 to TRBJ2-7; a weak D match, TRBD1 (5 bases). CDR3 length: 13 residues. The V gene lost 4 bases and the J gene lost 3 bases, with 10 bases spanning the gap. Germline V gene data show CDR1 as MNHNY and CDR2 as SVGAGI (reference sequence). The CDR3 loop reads CASSLGRGYEQYF. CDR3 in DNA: TGTGCCAGCAGTTTGGGTAGGGGCTACGAGCAGTACTTC.

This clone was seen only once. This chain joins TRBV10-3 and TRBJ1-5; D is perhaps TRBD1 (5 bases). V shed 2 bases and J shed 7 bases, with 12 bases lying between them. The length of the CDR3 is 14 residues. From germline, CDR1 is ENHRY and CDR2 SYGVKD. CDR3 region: CAISEDGGRQPQHF. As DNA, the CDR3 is TGTGCCATCAGTGAGGATGGGGGGAGGCAGCCCCAGCATTTT.

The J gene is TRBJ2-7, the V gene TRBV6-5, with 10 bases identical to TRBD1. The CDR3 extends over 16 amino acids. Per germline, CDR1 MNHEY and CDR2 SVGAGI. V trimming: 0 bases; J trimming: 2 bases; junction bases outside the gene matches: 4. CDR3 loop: CASSYSTGQGPYEQYF. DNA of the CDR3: TGTGCCAGCAGTTACTCGACGGGACAGGGGCCCTACGAGCAGTACTTC.

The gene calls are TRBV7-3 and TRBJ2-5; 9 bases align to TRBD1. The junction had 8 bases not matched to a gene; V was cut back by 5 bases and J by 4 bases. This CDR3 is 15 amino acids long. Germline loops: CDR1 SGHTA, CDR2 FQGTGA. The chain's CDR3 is CASSRTGAKGETQYF. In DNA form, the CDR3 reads TGTGCCAGCAGCCGGACAGGGGCAAAGGGAGAGACCCAGTACTTC.

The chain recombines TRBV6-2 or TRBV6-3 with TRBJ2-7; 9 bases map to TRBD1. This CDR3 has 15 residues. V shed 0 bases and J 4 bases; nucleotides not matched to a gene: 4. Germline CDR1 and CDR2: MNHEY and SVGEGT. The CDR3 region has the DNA TGTGCCAGCAGTTACTCGGGACAGGGAGGGTACGAGCAGTACTTC. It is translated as CASSYSGQGGYEQYF.

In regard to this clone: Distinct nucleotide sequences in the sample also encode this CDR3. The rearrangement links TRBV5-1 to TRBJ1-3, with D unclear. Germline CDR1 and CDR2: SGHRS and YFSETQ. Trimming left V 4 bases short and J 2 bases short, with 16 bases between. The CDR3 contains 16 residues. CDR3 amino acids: CASSLAGNGAGNTIYF. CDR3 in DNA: TGCGCCAGCAGCCTGGCTGGCAATGGTGCTGGAAACACCATATATTTT.

In nucleotides, the CDR3 is TGTGCCAGCAGCGTAGAGGAGTATTCCTACGAGCAGTACTTC. Its protein is CASSVEEYSYEQYF. The rearrangement joins TRBV9 to TRBJ2-7; D remains unclear. CDR3 length: 14 amino acids. V was cut by 0 bases and J by 1 base, with 8 bases left in between. The V gene's germline CDR1 is SGDLS and CDR2 YYNGEE.

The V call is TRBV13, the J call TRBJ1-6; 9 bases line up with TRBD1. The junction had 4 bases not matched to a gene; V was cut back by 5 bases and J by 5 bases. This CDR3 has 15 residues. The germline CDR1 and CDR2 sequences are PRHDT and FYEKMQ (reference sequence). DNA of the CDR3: TGTGCCAGCAGCCCCGGGACAGGGAATAATTCACCCCTCCACTTT. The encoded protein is CASSPGTGNNSPLHF.

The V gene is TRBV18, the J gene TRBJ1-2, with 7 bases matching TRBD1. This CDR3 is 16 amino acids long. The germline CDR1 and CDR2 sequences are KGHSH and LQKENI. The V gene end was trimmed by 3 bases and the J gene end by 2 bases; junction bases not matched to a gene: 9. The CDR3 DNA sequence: TGTGCCAGCTCACCGGCGCCGGGACAGACCAACTATGGCTACACCTTC. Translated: CASSPAPGQTNYGYTF.

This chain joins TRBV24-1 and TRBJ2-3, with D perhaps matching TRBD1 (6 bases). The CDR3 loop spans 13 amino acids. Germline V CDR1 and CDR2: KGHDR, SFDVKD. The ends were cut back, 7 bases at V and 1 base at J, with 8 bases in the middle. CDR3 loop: CATRDRRTDTQYF. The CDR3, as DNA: TGTGCCACCAGGGACAGACGCACAGATACGCAGTATTTT.

The CDR3 nucleotides are TGTGCCAGCAGCGACTATAATAGCAATCAGCCCCAGCATTTT. Protein: CASSDYNSNQPQHF. The chain combines TRBV9 with TRBJ1-5; no definite D call. Trimming removed 3 bases from V and 0 bases from J, with 7 bases in between. Germline V CDR1 and CDR2: SGDLS, YYNGEE. The CDR3 contains 14 residues.

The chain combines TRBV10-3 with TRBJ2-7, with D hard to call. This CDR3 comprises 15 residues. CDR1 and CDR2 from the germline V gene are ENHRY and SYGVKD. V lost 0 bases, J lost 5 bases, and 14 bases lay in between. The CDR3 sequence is CAISESTRVGDEQYF. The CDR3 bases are TGTGCCATCAGTGAGTCGACTCGGGTCGGAGACGAGCAGTACTTC.

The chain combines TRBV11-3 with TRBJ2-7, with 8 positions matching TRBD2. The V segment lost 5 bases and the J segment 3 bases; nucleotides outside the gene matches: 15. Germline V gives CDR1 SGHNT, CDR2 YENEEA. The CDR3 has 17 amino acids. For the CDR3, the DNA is TGTGCCAGCAGCCACTCTGGGACTAGGCGAGCGGACTACGAGCAGTACTTC. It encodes CASSHSGTRRADYEQYF.

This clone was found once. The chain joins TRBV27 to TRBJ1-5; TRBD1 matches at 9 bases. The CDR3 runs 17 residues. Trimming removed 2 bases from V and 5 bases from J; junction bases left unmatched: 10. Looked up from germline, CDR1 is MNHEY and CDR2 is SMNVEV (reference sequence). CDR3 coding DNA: TGTGCCAGCAGTTTAAGGCGCCGACAGGGGGGGGATCAGCCCCAGCATTTT. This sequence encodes CASSLRRRQGGDQPQHF.

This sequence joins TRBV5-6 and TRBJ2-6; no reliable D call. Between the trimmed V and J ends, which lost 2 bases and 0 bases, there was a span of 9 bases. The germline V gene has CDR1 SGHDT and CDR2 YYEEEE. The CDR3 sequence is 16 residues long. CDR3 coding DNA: TGTGCCAGCAGCTTCGACATCGGCTCTGGGGCCAACGTCCTGACTTTC. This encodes CASSFDIGSGANVLTF.

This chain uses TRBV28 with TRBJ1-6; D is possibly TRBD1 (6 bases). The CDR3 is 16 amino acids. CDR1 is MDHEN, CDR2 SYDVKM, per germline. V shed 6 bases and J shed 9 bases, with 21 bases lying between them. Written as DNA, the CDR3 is TGTGCCAGCAGGAGAATACAGGGTTCGGGGATTTCACCCCTCCACTTT. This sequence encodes CASRRIQGSGISPLHF.